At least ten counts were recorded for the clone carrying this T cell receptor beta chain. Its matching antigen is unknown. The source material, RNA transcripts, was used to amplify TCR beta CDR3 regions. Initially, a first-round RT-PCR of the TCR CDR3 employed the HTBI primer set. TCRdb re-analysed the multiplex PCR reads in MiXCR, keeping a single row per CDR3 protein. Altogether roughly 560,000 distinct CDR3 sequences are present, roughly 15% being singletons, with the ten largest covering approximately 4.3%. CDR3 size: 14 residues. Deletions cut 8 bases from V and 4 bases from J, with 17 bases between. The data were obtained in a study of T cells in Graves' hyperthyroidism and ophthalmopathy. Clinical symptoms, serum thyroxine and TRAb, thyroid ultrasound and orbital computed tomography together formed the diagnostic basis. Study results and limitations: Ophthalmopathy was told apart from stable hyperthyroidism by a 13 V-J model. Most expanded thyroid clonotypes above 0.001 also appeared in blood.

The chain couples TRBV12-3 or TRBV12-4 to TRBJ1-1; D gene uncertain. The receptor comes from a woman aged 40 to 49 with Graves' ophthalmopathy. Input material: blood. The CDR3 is CASQKVPVVTEAFF. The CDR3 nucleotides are TGTGCCAGCCAAAAAGTCCCCGTGGTCACTGAAGCTTTCTTT.